The rows below give T cell receptor beta chains drawn from one sample of a study of regulatory T cells in long-lasting Graves disease. Each CDR3 protein is one row after TCRdb ran MiXCR on the multiplex PCR reads. Of about half a million distinct CDR3 sequences listed, approximately 12% are singletons. These sequences were also reported in another study, on T cells in Graves' hyperthyroidism and ophthalmopathy.

The sequenced sample was peripheral blood mononuclear cells (PBMCs), obtained at new diagnosis, from a patient treated with antithyroid drugs. All receptors come from a young woman with Graves disease. The CDR3 runs from the conserved cysteine through the conserved F or W. A D gene is named only where the DNA matches it firmly. The size entry is marked missing in some rows and otherwise reads once, few, many or a size class.

CDR3aa	CDR3nt	v_gene	d_gene	j_gene	abundance
CASSSRVRSSSPSPTQYF	TGTGCCAGCAGCTCAAGGGTACGGTCTAGTAGCCCATCCCCGACGCAGTATTTT	TRBV3-1	.	TRBJ2-3	many
CASSSPPRTETYEQYF	TGTGCCAGCAGTTCTCCTCCCCGGACAGAAACCTACGAGCAGTACTTC	TRBV28	.	TRBJ2-7	.
CASSEVKGAYEQYF	TGTGCCAGCAGTGAAGTGAAGGGGGCCTACGAGCAGTACTTC	TRBV2	.	TRBJ2-7	many
CASSFSRARTDTQYF	TGTGCCAGCAGCTTCAGCAGGGCCCGCACAGATACGCAGTATTTT	TRBV11-2	.	TRBJ2-3	many
CATSRDPGSSGGGYTF	TGTGCCACCAGCAGAGATCCCGGGTCTAGCGGTGGTGGCTACACCTTC	TRBV15	.	TRBJ1-2	many
CASSNRLAGAPDTQYF	TGTGCCAGCAGTAACAGACTAGCGGGAGCCCCAGATACGCAGTATTTT	TRBV6-2/TRBV6-3	TRBD2	TRBJ2-3	.
CASSSYQPTSLRGEIDTDTQYF	TGTGCCAGCAGCTCGTACCAGCCGACTTCCCTCCGCGGAGAGATTGACACAGATACGCAGTATTTT	TRBV7-9	.	TRBJ2-3	once
CASSFARNEQFF	TGTGCCAGCAGCTTCGCCCGCAATGAGCAGTTCTTC	TRBV7-2	.	TRBJ2-1	many
CASSEGLGGRVVEQFF	TGTGCCAGCAGTGAGGGGCTCGGGGGGCGGGTTGTTGAGCAGTTCTTC	TRBV25-1	.	TRBJ2-1	few
CASSQDMGNSPLHF	TGTGCCAGCAGCCAAGATATGGGTAATTCACCCCTCCACTTT	TRBV14	.	TRBJ1-6	many
CASSLGDRDTGELFF	TGTGCCAGCAGCTTAGGGGACAGGGACACCGGGGAGCTGTTTTTT	TRBV7-9	TRBD1	TRBJ2-2	few
CASSLQVGGRTEAFF	TGTGCCAGCAGTCTCCAGGTTGGGGGTAGGACTGAAGCTTTCTTT	TRBV27	.	TRBJ1-1	many
CASSHDSVVSYEQYF	TGTGCCAGCAGCCATGACTCCGTAGTCTCCTACGAGCAGTACTTC	TRBV14	.	TRBJ2-7	.
CASSQVGGGGTDTQYF	TGTGCCAGCAGCCAAGTCGGGGGGGGCGGCACAGATACGCAGTATTTT	TRBV4-2	TRBD2	TRBJ2-3	.
CASSQDWREKVTDTQYF	TGCGCCAGCAGCCAAGATTGGCGGGAGAAAGTCACAGATACGCAGTATTTT	TRBV4-3	TRBD2	TRBJ2-3	.
CASRITGTNQPQHF	TGTGCCAGCAGAATCACAGGGACCAATCAGCCCCAGCATTTT	TRBV27	.	TRBJ1-5	.
CASSQDSIRGTTDTQYF	TGCGCCAGCAGCCAAGACTCCATCAGGGGTACCACAGATACGCAGTATTTT	TRBV4-3	.	TRBJ2-3	few
CASSYDSPSEAFF	TGTGCCAGCAGTTACGACAGTCCCTCTGAAGCTTTCTTT	TRBV6-5	.	TRBJ1-1	many
CASYRQQGAGGLQGYTF	TGTGCCAGCTACCGTCAACAGGGGGCCGGGGGCCTGCAAGGCTACACCTTC	TRBV18	TRBD1	TRBJ1-2	.
CASSPNGPHSSSSGNTIYF	TGTGCCAGCTCACCAAATGGTCCTCACAGTTCCTCCTCTGGAAACACCATATATTTT	TRBV18	.	TRBJ1-3	.
CASSRTNSNQPQHF	TGTGCCAGCAGCAGAACAAATAGCAATCAGCCCCAGCATTTT	TRBV12-3/TRBV12-4	.	TRBJ1-5	many
CASSFGPDGSPLHF	TGTGCCAGCAGCTTTGGGCCGGACGGTTCACCCCTCCACTTT	TRBV5-4	.	TRBJ1-6	many